These T cell receptor beta chains were read from a single sample in a study of blood T cell repertoires in COVID-19. Some clones are missing from TCRdb's copy, which holds only in-frame ones; the method was immunoSEQ multiplex PCR. The table includes approximately 120,000 clones, more than 65% detected once. Sequencing used peripheral blood. Every receptor here comes from a woman in her seventies with acute or convalescent COVID-19. CDR3s include the opening cysteine and the closing phenylalanine or tryptophan. Each record gives: clone size, D gene, CDR3 length, V gene, J gene, CDR3 DNA, CDR3 protein. D genes are given only for firm matches. Clone size is given for some rows only: seen once, a few or many times, or a class if the clone is expanded.

few	NA	17	TRBV6-9	TRBJ2-7	TGTGCCAGCAGCCACGAGGGGTCAGGGGATGGCTCCTACGAGCAGTACTTC	CASSHEGSGDGSYEQYF
NA	NA	13	TRBV7-9	TRBJ1-2	TGTGCCAGCAGCTTAATACAGACTAGTGGCTACACCTTC	CASSLIQTSGYTF
NA	NA	14	TRBV19	TRBJ2-2	TGTGCCAGTAGTACTAGTAGAAACACCGGGGAGCTGTTTTTT	CASSTSRNTGELFF
NA	TRBD1	17	TRBV4-1	TRBJ1-5	TGCGCCAGCAGCCATCAAGACTTGACAGGGGTGAATCAGCCCCAGCATTTT	CASSHQDLTGVNQPQHF
NA	TRBD1	14	TRBV9	TRBJ1-2	TGTGCCAGCAGCGAGCAGACAGGGCACTATGGCTACACCTTC	CASSEQTGHYGYTF
NA	TRBD1	13	TRBV30	TRBJ1-1	TGTGCCTGGAGTGGACAGGGAGACACTGAAGCTTTCTTT	CAWSGQGDTEAFF
NA	TRBD1	15	TRBV11-2	TRBJ1-6	TGTGCCAGCAGCATTGGGACAGCATATAATTCACCCCTCCACTTT	CASSIGTAYNSPLHF
NA	TRBD1	16	TRBV27	TRBJ1-4	TGTGCCAGCAGCTCCTCCGGGGACAGGGTTAATGAAAAACTGTTTTTT	CASSSSGDRVNEKLFF
once	TRBD1	13	TRBV7-9	TRBJ1-2	TGTGCCAGCAGCCGGGACAGGGGGTATGGCTACACCTTC	CASSRDRGYGYTF
few	TRBD2	15	TRBV28	TRBJ2-7	TGTGCCAGCAGTTTAGGCCTGAGGACTAGTCGCGAGCAGTACTTC	CASSLGLRTSREQYF
NA	NA	11	TRBV19	TRBJ1-2	TGTGCCAGTAGTCGGAGGGGCGGCTACACCTTC	CASSRRGGYTF
NA	TRBD2	17	TRBV7-8	TRBJ2-3	TGTGCCAGCAGCTTAGATGAACGGGGGGGCGGCACAGATACGCAGTATTTT	CASSLDERGGGTDTQYF
NA	TRBD2	14	TRBV6-2/TRBV6-3	TRBJ2-1	TGTGCCAGTAGCGAGGAGCGGGGGGTGAATGAGCAGTTCTTC	CASSEERGVNEQFF
NA	NA	13	TRBV2	TRBJ2-7	TGTGCCAGCAGAACCTGGGAGCGGGACGAGCAGTACTTC	CASRTWERDEQYF
NA	NA	14	TRBV5-1	TRBJ2-7	TGCGCCAGCAGCTTGACCCCCGGTTTCTACGAGCAGTACTTC	CASSLTPGFYEQYF
NA	NA	14	TRBV5-1	TRBJ1-4	TGCGCCAGCAGCTTAACAGGGAGAACCGAAAAACTGTTTTTT	CASSLTGRTEKLFF
NA	NA	15	TRBV12-5	TRBJ2-7	TGTGCTAGTGGTTTTGATTCCGGGGGGCATGACGAGCAGTACTTC	CASGFDSGGHDEQYF
once	TRBD1	17	TRBV7-3	TRBJ2-6	TGTGCCAGCAGCACCTACAGGGGTGAGGCTGGGGCCAACGTCCTGACTTTC	CASSTYRGEAGANVLTF